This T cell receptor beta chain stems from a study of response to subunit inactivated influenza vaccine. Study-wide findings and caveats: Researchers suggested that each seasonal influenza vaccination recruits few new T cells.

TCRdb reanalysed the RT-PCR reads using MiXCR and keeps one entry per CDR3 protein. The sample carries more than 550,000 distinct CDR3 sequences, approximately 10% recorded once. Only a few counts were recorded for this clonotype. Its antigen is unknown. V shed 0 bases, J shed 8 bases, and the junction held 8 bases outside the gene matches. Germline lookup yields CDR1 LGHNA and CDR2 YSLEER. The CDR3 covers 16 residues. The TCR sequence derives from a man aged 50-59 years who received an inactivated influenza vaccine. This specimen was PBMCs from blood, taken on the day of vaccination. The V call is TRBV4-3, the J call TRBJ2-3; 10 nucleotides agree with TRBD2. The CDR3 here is CASSQDWASGRPTQYF. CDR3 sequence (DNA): TGCGCCAGCAGCCAAGATTGGGCTAGCGGGAGACCTACGCAGTATTTT.